This T cell receptor beta chain was recorded in a study of monozygotic twins with cystic fibrosis. There are 14 residues in the CDR3. Germline values: CDR1 SGHRS, CDR2 YFSETQ. V lost 4 bases to trimming and J lost 5 bases; unmatched junction nucleotides: 0. The protocol was immunoSEQ multiplex PCR, while the TCRdb copy is restricted to in-frame clones and leaves out a portion. The sample lists 20,000 to 25,000 clones; 95% to 98% were seen once. Regarding this clone: Its antigen is undetermined.

Findings and caveats of the study: Monozygotic CF twins shared more identical nucleotide clonotypes than unrelated patients. Median Simpson clonality of about 0.01 suggested naive T cells predominated.

Sequenced input: blood. This chain uses TRBV5-1 with TRBJ2-1; 13 nucleotides agree with TRBD2. The TCR sequence derives from a girl aged 5 to 17 with cystic fibrosis. CDR3 amino acids: CASSGTSGNNEQFF. Here the CDR3 DNA reads TGCGCCAGCAGCGGGACTAGCGGGAACAATGAGCAGTTCTTC. Together with reference TRBV5-1 and TRBJ2-1, the CDR3 gives the full variable domain: KAGVTQTPRYLIKTRGQQVTLSCSPISGHRSVSWYQQTPGQGLQFLFEYFSETQRNKGNFPGRFSGRQFSNSRSEMNVSTLELGDSALYLCASSGTSGNNEQFFGPGTRLTVL.